The present T cell receptor (beta chain) was sequenced within a study of cytomegalovirus exposure and HLA in healthy donors. For the study at large: Roughly 180 million T cells yielded roughly 120 million unique TCR beta sequences in earlier analysis.

Findings and limits, study-wide: Three of the chains that were CMV-associated were confirmed in vitro to be specific for CMV antigens.

Researchers ran the PCR with 60 Vbeta and 13 Jbeta primers. Profiled with immunoSEQ multiplex PCR; TCRdb holds only in-frame clones, not every one. The sample records 65,000 to 90,000 clones, 72% being singletons. V gave up 1 base and J gave up 2 bases, with 14 bases separating them. Germline V CDR1 and CDR2: LNHDA, SQIVND (reference sequence). The CDR3 has 16 amino acids. This clone was detected a few times. The target antigen is unknown. Sequencing used PBMCs. The sequence derives from a woman in her thirties or forties in good health and CMV-seropositive. The J gene is TRBJ2-5, the V gene TRBV19, with a weak D call TRBD2 (7 bases). In DNA form, the CDR3 reads TGTGCCAGTAGTATAGCGGGGGGCTTTTGGCAAGAGACCCAGTACTTC. Its translation: CASSIAGGFWQETQYF.